Listed below are T cell receptor beta chains from one sample, sequenced in a study of blood T cell repertoires in COVID-19. The method was immunoSEQ multiplex PCR; TCRdb's version includes in-frame clones alone and lacks a portion of them. Seen here are under 300,000 clones, 70% to 80% observed once, and the top ten hold over 3%. The sample consisted of peripheral blood. Receptors were obtained from a woman aged 80 or over with acute or convalescent COVID-19. The CDR3 runs from the conserved cysteine through the conserved F or W.

length: 14
V: TRBV19
CDR3: CASSILEGREKLFF

length: 19
V: TRBV7-8
CDR3: CASSSRGGSGLVGWDTQYF

length: 16
V: TRBV19
CDR3: CASSIFGMGRNQPQHF

length: 15
V: TRBV18
CDR3: CASSPSAGINQPQHF

length: 16
V: TRBV4-3
CDR3: CASSQTLAGRTDTQYF

length: 14
V: TRBV29-1
CDR3: CSVAGTQYTGELFF

length: 17
V: TRBV7-6
CDR3: CATPFRDRGLRDYGYTF

length: 15
V: TRBV7-9
CDR3: CASSYWTATNEKLFF

length: 17
V: TRBV15
CDR3: CATSRGISGGAADTQYF

length: 17
V: TRBV5-1
CDR3: CASSPLSGRPSHLEQFF

length: 15
V: TRBV3-1/TRBV3-2
CDR3: CASSPAQGTRNTIYF

length: 15
V: TRBV2
CDR3: CASSSRASAAYEQYF

length: 15
V: TRBV20-1
CDR3: CSASKGLYSDYEQYF

length: 16
V: TRBV4-1
CDR3: CASSPLPGGDNQPQHF

length: 13
V: TRBV12-3/TRBV12-4
CDR3: CASSLGQFYEQYF

length: 13
V: TRBV30
CDR3: CASLYYRNTEAFF

length: 17
V: TRBV5-1
CDR3: CASSLSLTGSGANVLTF

length: 11
V: TRBV18
CDR3: CASSPLETQFF

length: 11
V: TRBV12-5
CDR3: CASGLDRPQHF

length: 15
V: TRBV5-1
CDR3: CASSPAGGFNYGYTF

length: 17
V: TRBV15
CDR3: CATSRAPRTGSGNTIYF

length: 11
V: TRBV12-3/TRBV12-4
CDR3: CASSKERGQFF

length: 13
V: TRBV2
CDR3: CASNRGASGEQFF

length: 20
V: TRBV15
CDR3: CATSRERGTGTSGAVKTQYF

length: 15
V: TRBV18
CDR3: CASSPKAATNYGYTF

length: 15
V: TRBV15
CDR3: CATSRGQGLNSPLHF

length: 11
V: TRBV21-1
CDR3: CASSYYYGYTF

length: 17
V: TRBV9
CDR3: CASSVASGGAGQETQYF

length: 15
V: TRBV5-1
CDR3: CASSVQENSGNTIYF

length: 14
V: TRBV2
CDR3: CASSKGQNNEKLFF

length: 15
V: TRBV10-3
CDR3: CAIREQGIGNNEQFF